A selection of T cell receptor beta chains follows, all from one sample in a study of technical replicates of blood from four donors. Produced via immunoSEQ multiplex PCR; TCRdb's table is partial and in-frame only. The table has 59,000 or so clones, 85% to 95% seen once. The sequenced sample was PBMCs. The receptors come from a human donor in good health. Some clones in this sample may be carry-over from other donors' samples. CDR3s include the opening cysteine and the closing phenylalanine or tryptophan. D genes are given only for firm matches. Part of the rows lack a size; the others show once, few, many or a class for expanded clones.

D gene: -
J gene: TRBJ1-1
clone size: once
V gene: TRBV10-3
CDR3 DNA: TGTGCCATCAGTGTGGGACAAAAGAACACTGAAGCTTTCTTT
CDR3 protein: CAISVGQKNTEAFF

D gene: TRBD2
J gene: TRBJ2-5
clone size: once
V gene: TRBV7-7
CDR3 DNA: TGTGCCAGCAGCCATACCCTAGCGGGGGGGCCAGTTGGAGAGACCCAGTACTTC
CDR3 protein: CASSHTLAGGPVGETQYF

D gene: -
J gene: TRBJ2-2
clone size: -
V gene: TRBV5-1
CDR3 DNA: TGCGCCAGCGACCCAGGGACACCGAACACCGGGGAGCTGTTTTTT
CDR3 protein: CASDPGTPNTGELFF

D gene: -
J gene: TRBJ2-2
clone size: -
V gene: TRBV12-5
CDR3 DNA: TGTGCTAGTGGTACTGTAACCGACGGGGAGCTGTTTTTT
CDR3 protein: CASGTVTDGELFF

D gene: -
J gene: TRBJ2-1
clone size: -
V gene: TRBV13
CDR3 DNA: TGTGCCAGCAGCCTAAGGTCCGGCGCCCTAGGACAGTTCTTC
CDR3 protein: CASSLRSGALGQFF

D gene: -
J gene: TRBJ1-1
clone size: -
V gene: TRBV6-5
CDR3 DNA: TGTGCCAGCAAAAGGGAGGGGATCGCTGAAGCTTTCTTT
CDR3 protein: CASKREGIAEAFF

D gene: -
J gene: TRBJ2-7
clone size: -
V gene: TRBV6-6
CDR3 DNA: TGTGCCAGCAGTTGGGCCAGGGTCCGGACCGAGCAGTACTTC
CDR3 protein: CASSWARVRTEQYF

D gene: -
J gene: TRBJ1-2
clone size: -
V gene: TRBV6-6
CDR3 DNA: TGTGCCAGCAGTTCTCAGAGCGACCTCTATGGCTACACCTTC
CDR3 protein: CASSSQSDLYGYTF

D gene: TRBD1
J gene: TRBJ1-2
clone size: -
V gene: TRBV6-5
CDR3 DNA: TGTGCCAGCAGTTACCGAGACAGGGGTGGCTATGGCTACACCTTC
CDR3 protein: CASSYRDRGGYGYTF

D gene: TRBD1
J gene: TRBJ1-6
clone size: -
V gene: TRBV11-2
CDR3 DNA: TGTGCCAGCAGCCCCTCATTCAGGGGGCAGGATTCACCCCTCCACTTT
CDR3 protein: CASSPSFRGQDSPLHF

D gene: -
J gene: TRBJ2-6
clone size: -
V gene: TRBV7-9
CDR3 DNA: TGTGCCAGCAGTCCTAACAGGGTTGGGGCCAACGTCCTGACTTTC
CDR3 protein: CASSPNRVGANVLTF

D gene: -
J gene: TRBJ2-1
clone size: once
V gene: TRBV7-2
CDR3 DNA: TGTGCCAGCAGCTCCAGCACAGGCTACAATGAGCAGTTCTTC
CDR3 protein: CASSSSTGYNEQFF

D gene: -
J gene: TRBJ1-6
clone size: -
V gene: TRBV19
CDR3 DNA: TGTGCCAGTAGTCCCGAGGGCCTTAGTAATTCACCCCTCCACTTT
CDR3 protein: CASSPEGLSNSPLHF

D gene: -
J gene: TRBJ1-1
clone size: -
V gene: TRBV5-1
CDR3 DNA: TGCGCCAGCAGCTCAACAGGGATGAACACTGAAGCTTTCTTT
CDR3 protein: CASSSTGMNTEAFF

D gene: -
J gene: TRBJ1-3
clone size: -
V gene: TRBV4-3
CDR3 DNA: TGCGCCAGCAGCCAAGATCTAGTCGGACAGAGCTCTGGAAACACCATATATTTT
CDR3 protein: CASSQDLVGQSSGNTIYF

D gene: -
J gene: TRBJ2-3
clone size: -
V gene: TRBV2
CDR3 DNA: TGTGCCAGCAGTGAAGCGCAGGGTAGCACAGATACGCAGTATTTT
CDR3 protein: CASSEAQGSTDTQYF

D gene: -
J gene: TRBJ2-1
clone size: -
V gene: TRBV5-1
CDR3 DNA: TGCGCCAGCAGCTTACAGGCCCATGAGCAGTTCTTC
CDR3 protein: CASSLQAHEQFF

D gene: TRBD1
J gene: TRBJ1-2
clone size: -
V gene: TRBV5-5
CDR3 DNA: TGTGCCAGCAGCCCCAACGACAGGGTTGGCTACACCTTC
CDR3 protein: CASSPNDRVGYTF

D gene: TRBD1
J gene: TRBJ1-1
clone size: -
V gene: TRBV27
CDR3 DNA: TGTGCCAGCAGTTTAACAGGGGGCACTGAAGCTTTCTTT
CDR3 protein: CASSLTGGTEAFF

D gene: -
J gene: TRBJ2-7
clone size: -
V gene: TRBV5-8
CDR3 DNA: TGTGCCAGCAGCCCCCACCGGGTCAGCTCCTACGAGCAGTACTTC
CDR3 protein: CASSPHRVSSYEQYF

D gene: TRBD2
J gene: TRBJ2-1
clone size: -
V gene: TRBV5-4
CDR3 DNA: TGTGCCAGCAGTACTGGGACTAGCGGGATGGATGAGCAGTTCTTC
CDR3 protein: CASSTGTSGMDEQFF

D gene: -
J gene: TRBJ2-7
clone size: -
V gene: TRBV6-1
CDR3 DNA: TGTGCCAGCAGTGCTGATAGGAAGGGGTCCTACGAGCAGTACTTC
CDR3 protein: CASSADRKGSYEQYF

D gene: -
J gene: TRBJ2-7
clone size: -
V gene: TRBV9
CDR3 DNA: TGTGCCAGCAGCGCCCACGGGGGGCTTTACGAGCAGTACTTC
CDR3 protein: CASSAHGGLYEQYF

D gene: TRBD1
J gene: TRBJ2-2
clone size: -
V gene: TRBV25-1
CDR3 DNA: TGTGCCAGCAGAAGGACAGGGGGCGAAACCGGGGAGCTGTTTTTT
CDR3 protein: CASRRTGGETGELFF

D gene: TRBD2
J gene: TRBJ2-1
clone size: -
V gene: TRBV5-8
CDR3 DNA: TGTGCCAGCTCCTTGCCGGGGGGAGGAATCAATGAGCAGTTCTTC
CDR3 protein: CASSLPGGGINEQFF

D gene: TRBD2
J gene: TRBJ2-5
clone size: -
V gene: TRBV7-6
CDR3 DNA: TGTGCCAGCAGGGCGACTAGCGGGGGTCCGGAGACCCAGTACTTC
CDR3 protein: CASRATSGGPETQYF

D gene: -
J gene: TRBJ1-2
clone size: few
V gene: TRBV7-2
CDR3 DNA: TGTGCCAGCAGTACAGGTGTTTATGGCTACACCTTC
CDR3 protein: CASSTGVYGYTF

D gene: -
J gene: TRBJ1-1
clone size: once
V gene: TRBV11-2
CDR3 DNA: TGTGCCAGCAGCCCGGGCGGAGGAAGGGAAGCTTTCTTT
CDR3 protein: CASSPGGGREAFF

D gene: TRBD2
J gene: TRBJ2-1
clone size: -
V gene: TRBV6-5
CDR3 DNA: TGTGCCAGCAGTTACTCGGGAGCGGGAGTTGGTAATGAGCAGTTCTTC
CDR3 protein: CASSYSGAGVGNEQFF

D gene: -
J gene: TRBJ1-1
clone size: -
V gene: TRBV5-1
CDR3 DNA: TGCGCCAGCAGCTCCGGTGTGGGGAGGGACACTGAAGCTTTCTTT
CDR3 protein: CASSSGVGRDTEAFF

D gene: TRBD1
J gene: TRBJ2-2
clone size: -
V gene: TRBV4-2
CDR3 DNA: TGTGCCAGCAGCCAAGTCGGGACAGGGGGTGGCGGGGAGCTGTTTTTT
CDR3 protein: CASSQVGTGGGGELFF

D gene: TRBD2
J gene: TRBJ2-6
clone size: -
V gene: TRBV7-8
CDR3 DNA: TGTGCCAGCAGCCGGGGACTAGCGGGAGGAAGGGCTGGGGCCAACGTCCTGACTTTC
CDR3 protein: CASSRGLAGGRAGANVLTF

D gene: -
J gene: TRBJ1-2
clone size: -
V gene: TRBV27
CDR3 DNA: TGTGCCAGCAGTTTGGTTAACGGAGCCTATGGCTACACCTTC
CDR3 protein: CASSLVNGAYGYTF

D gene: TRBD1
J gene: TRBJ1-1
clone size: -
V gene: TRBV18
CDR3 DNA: TGTGCCAGCTCACCCAAGGGACAGGGGTCGAACACTGAAGCTTTCTTT
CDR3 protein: CASSPKGQGSNTEAFF

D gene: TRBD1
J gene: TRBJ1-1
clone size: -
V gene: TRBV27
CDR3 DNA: TGTGCCAGCAGTACACGGGACAGGGGGCTAGGCACTGAAGCTTTCTTT
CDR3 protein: CASSTRDRGLGTEAFF

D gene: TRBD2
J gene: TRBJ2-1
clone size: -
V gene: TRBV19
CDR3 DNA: TGTGCCGCCTCCCGGGCTAGCGGGATTTACAATGAGCAGTTCTTC
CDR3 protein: CAASRASGIYNEQFF

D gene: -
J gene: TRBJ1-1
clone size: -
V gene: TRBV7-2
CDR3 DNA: TGTGCCAGCAGCTTAGGCGGGTCCAACACTGAAGCTTTCTTT
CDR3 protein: CASSLGGSNTEAFF

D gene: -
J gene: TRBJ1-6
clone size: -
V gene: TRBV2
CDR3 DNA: TGTGCCAGCAGCCCGACAGACAGTTATAATTCACCCCTCCACTTT
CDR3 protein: CASSPTDSYNSPLHF

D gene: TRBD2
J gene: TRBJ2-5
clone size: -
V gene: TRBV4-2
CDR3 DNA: TGTGCCAGCAGCCAAGAGAATAGCGGGAGGGCCGTAGAGACCCAGTACTTC
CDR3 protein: CASSQENSGRAVETQYF

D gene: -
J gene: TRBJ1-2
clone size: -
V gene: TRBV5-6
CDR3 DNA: TGTGCCAGCAGCCTACCTAGACAGGCCGAATATGGCTACACCTTC
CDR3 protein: CASSLPRQAEYGYTF

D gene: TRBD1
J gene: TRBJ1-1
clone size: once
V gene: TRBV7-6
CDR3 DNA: TGTGCCAGCAGCTTAGGGGTTACAGGGGCCGATGAAGCTTTCTTT
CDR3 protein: CASSLGVTGADEAFF

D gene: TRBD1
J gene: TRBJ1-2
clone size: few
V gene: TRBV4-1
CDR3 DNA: TGCGCCAGCAGCCAAACCGAGGCAGGGGGAGCTAACTATGGCTACACCTTC
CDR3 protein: CASSQTEAGGANYGYTF

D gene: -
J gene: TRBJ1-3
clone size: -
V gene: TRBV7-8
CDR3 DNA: TGTGCCAGCAGCAAGAACAGCGGGGGGTATGGAAACACCATATATTTT
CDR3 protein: CASSKNSGGYGNTIYF

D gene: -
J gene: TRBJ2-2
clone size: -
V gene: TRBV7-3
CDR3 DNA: TGTGCCAGCAGCTTTTCCCTAGCCACCGGGGAGCTGTTTTTT
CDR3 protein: CASSFSLATGELFF

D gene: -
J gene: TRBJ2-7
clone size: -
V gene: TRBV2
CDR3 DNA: TGTGCCAGCAGGGGAGGATCGATCTCCTACGAGCAGTACTTC
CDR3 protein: CASRGGSISYEQYF

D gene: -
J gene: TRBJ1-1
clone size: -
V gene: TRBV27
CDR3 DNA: TGTGCCAGCACCTCGGTGAAGCAGGGCACTGAAGCTTTCTTT
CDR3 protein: CASTSVKQGTEAFF

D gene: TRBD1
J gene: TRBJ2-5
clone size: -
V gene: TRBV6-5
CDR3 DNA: TGTGCCACCGGGGACAGGCGACGGACCCAGTACTTC
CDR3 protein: CATGDRRRTQYF